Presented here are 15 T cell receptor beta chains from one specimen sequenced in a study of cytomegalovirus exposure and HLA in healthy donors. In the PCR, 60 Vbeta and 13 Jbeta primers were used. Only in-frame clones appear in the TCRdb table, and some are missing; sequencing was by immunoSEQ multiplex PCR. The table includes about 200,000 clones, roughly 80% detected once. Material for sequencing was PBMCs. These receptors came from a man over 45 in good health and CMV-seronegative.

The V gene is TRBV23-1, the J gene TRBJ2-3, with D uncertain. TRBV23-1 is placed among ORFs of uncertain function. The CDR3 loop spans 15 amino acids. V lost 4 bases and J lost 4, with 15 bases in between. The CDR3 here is CASSPYSGSADTQYF. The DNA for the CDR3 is TGCGCCAGCAGTCCATATTCCGGTTCGGCAGATACGCAGTATTTT.

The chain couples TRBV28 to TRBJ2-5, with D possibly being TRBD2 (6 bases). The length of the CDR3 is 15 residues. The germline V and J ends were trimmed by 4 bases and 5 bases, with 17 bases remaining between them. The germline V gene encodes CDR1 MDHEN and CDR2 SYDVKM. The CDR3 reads CASSSPPLGGETQYF. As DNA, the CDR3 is TGTGCCAGCAGTTCCCCTCCCCTCGGAGGGGAGACCCAGTACTTC.

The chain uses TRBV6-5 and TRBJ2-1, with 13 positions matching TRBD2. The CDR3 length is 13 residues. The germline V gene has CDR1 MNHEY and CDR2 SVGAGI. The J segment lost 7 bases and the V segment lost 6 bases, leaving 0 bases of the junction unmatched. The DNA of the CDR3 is TGTGCCAGCAGGACTAGCGGGGGGAATGAGCAGTTCTTC. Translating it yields CASRTSGGNEQFF.

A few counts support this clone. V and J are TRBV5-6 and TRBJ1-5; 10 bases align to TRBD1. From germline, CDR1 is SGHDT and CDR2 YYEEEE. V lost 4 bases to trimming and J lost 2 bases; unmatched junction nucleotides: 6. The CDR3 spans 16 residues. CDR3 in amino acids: CASSLTGGEGNQPQHF. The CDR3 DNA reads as TGTGCCAGCAGCCTGACAGGGGGCGAGGGCAATCAGCCCCAGCATTTT.

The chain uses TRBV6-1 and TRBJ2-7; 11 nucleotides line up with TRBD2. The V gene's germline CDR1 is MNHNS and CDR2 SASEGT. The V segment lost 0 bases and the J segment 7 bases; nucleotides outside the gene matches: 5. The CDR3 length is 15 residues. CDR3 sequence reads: CASSEAPSGRWEQYF. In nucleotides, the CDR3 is TGTGCCAGCAGTGAAGCTCCTAGCGGGAGGTGGGAGCAGTACTTC.

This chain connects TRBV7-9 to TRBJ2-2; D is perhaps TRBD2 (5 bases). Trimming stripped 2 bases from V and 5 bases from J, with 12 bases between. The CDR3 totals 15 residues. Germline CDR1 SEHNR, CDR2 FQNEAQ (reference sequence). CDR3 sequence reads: CASSLSGSWTGELFF. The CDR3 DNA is TGTGCCAGCAGCTTATCTGGGAGTTGGACCGGGGAGCTGTTTTTT.

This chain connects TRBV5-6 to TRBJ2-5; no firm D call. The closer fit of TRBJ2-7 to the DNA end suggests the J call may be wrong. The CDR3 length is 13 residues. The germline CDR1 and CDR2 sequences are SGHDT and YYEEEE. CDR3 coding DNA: TGTGCCAGCAGCTTGGACTTTCCCTACGAGCAGTACTTC. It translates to CASSLDFPYEQYF.

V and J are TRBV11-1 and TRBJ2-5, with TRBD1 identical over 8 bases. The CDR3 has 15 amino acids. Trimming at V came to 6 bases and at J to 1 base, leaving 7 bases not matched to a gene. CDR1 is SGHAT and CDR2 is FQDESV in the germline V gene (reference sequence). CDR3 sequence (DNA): TGTGCCAGCAGTGGGGACAGGCGACCCCAAGAGACCCAGTACTTC. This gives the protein CASSGDRRPQETQYF.

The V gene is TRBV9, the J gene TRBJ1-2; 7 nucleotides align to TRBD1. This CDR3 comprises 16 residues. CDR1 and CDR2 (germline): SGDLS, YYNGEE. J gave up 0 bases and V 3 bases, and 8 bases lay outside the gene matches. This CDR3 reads CASSASGTVSNYGYTF. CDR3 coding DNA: TGTGCCAGCAGCGCCTCCGGGACAGTGTCTAACTATGGCTACACCTTC.

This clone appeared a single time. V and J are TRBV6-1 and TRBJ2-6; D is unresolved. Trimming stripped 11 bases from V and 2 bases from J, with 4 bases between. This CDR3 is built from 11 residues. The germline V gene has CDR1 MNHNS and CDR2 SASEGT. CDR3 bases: TGTGCCTCCGCTGGGGCCAACGTCCTGACTTTC. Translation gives CASAGANVLTF.

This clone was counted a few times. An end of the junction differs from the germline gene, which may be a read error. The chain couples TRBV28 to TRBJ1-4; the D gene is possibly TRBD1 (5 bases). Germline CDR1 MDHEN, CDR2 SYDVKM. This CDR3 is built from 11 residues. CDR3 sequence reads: CASSFPGRVIF. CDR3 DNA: TGTGCCAGCAGTTTCCCAGGGCGTGTGATTTTT.

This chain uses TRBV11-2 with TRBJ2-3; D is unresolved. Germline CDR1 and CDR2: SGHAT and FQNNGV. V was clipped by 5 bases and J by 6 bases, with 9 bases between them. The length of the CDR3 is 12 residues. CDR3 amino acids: CASSQSRDTQYF. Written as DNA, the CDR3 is TGTGCCAGCAGCCAATCACGGGATACGCAGTATTTT.

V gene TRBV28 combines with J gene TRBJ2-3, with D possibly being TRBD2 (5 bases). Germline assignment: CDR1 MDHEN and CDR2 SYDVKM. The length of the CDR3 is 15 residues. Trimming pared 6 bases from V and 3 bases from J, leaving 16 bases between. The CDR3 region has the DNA TGTGCCAGCAGGTTCGCGGTCCGGAGGACAGATACGCAGTATTTT. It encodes CASRFAVRRTDTQYF.

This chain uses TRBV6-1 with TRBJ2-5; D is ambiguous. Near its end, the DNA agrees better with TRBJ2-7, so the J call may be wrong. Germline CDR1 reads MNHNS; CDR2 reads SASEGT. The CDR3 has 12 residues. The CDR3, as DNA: TGTGCCAGCAGTGAAGAAAACTACGAGCAGTACTTC. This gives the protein CASSEENYEQYF.

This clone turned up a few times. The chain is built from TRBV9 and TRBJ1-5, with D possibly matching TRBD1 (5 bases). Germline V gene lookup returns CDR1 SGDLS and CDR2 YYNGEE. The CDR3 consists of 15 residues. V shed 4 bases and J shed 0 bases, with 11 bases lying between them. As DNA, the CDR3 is TGTGCCAGCAGCCCGGGGGGATATAGCAATCAGCCCCAGCATTTT. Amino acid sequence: CASSPGGYSNQPQHF.